This is a list of T cell receptor beta chains from one sample in a study of response to subunit inactivated influenza vaccine. TCRdb re-called the RT-PCR reads through MiXCR, storing one row per CDR3 protein. The sample includes about 780,000 distinct CDR3 sequences, around 20% of them seen just once. The sequenced sample was PBMCs from blood, obtained 4 to 6 days after vaccination. The source is a man aged 45-65 years who received an inactivated influenza vaccine. The CDR3 runs from the conserved cysteine through the conserved F or W. Fields, in order: D gene, J gene, clone size, V gene, CDR3 DNA, CDR3 protein. A D gene is named only where the DNA matches it firmly. Clone size is not always given. Where it is, it says once, few, many or a class for expanded clones.

TRBD2,TRBJ2-1,NA,TRBV20-1,TGCAGTGCCCTCGTTCAGCGGGGGGCTCCCCGACCGGTCTTC,CSALVQRGAPRPVF
TRBD1,TRBJ1-1,NA,TRBV6-1,TGTGCCAGCATCTCTCCCCCCGGACAGGGGAAGGGTGAAGCTTTCTTT,CASISPPGQGKGEAFF
TRBD2,TRBJ2-7,NA,TRBV20-1,TGCAGTGCTAGACTCCTAGCGGGAGCGGTCGACGAGCAGTACTTC,CSARLLAGAVDEQYF
TRBD2,TRBJ2-1,few,TRBV20-1,TGCAGCGGGACTAGCGGGAACAATGAGCAGTTCTTC,CSGTSGNNEQFF
TRBD1,TRBJ2-7,few,TRBV9,TGTGCCAGCAGCGCGGGGGGACAGGGGAGCCACGAGCAGTACTTC,CASSAGGQGSHEQYF
NA,TRBJ2-3,NA,TRBV7-9,TGTGCCAGCAGCTTCCGCTCAGCTAGCACAGATACGCAGTATTTT,CASSFRSASTDTQYF
TRBD1,TRBJ2-5,NA,TRBV27,TGTGCCAGCAGCGTTTGGACAGGGGGCACGGAGACCCAGTACTTC,CASSVWTGGTETQYF
NA,TRBJ2-3,many,TRBV5-1,TGCGCCAGCAGCCTTCTGGGGGCGGAGCGCACAGATACGCAGTATTTT,CASSLLGAERTDTQYF
NA,TRBJ2-5,few,TRBV5-5,TGTGCCAGCAGCGGGGGGTCCCGGACGACCCAGTACTTC,CASSGGSRTTQYF
NA,TRBJ2-2,many,TRBV5-6,TGTGCCAGCAGACGAACAGCGACCGGGGAGCTGTTTTTT,CASRRTATGELFF
NA,TRBJ1-1,NA,TRBV20-1,TGCAGTGCCTGGGACCGAATGAACACTGAAGCTTTCTTT,CSAWDRMNTEAFF
TRBD1,TRBJ2-3,once,TRBV24-1,TGTGCCACCAGTGATTCCGGGACAGGGGTTACAGATACGCAGTATTTT,CATSDSGTGVTDTQYF
NA,TRBJ2-7,few,TRBV6-2/TRBV6-3,TGTGCCAGTTCCAGGGAGAGGGAGCAGTACTTC,CASSREREQYF
NA,TRBJ2-3,many,TRBV15,TGTGCCACCAGCAGTCCTTACGGGGCTAGCTTGGGCACAGATACGCAGTATTTT,CATSSPYGASLGTDTQYF
NA,TRBJ1-1,NA,TRBV28,TGTGCCAGCAGTCCCCTGGGCACTGAAGCTTTCTTT,CASSPLGTEAFF
TRBD2,TRBJ2-1,NA,TRBV15,TGTGCCACCAGCAGAGGTCTAGGGACTAGCGGGAATGAGCAGTTCTTC,CATSRGLGTSGNEQFF
TRBD2,TRBJ2-3,many,TRBV20-1,TGCAGTTCCGAAACCCCGAGTGGTAGCGGGAGGACGACAGATACGCAGTATTTT,CSSETPSGSGRTTDTQYF
TRBD1,TRBJ2-5,NA,TRBV24-1,TGTGCCACCAGTGGCGTGACAGGGCGGCAAGAGACCCAGTACTTC,CATSGVTGRQETQYF
TRBD1,TRBJ2-7,NA,TRBV12-3/TRBV12-4,TGTGCCAGCAAGAGGACAGGGGACTACGAGCAGTACTTC,CASKRTGDYEQYF
TRBD2,TRBJ2-5,few,TRBV18,TGTGCCAGCTCACCACCTAGCGGGGCTTTGGAGACCCAGTACTTC,CASSPPSGALETQYF
TRBD1,TRBJ2-7,NA,TRBV5-1,TGCGCCAGCAGCTTCTCGGGACAGGGTCGTCCCGAGCAGTACTTC,CASSFSGQGRPEQYF
NA,TRBJ2-7,NA,TRBV7-9,TGTGCCAGCAGTTACGACATGGGGGAACGGTACTACGAGCAGTACTTC,CASSYDMGERYYEQYF
NA,TRBJ2-3,many,TRBV5-1,TGCGCCAGCAGCTTGCGGCAGCTAACTAGCACAGATACGCAGTATTTT,CASSLRQLTSTDTQYF
NA,TRBJ2-7,few,TRBV20-1,TGCAGTGCCAGAAAGCCCGACTACGAGCAGTACTTC,CSARKPDYEQYF
NA,TRBJ1-1,NA,TRBV11-2,TGTGCCAGCAGCTTAGGCGCAGGGGCGGGAGCTTTCTTT,CASSLGAGAGAFF
NA,TRBJ2-5,NA,TRBV20-1,TGCAGTGCTAGAGGCAGGGAAGAGACCCAGTACTTC,CSARGREETQYF
TRBD2,TRBJ2-3,few,TRBV4-3,TGCGCCAGCAGCCAAGTGCTACTCGGGGGGGCTTTGACAGATACGCAGTATTTT,CASSQVLLGGALTDTQYF
NA,TRBJ1-3,NA,TRBV7-6,TGTGCCAGCAGCTTAGCAGCCTACTCTGGAAACACCATATATTTT,CASSLAAYSGNTIYF
NA,TRBJ2-7,few,TRBV4-1,TGCGCCAGCAGCCAGCCGGGGACTGGGAACTCCTACGAGCAGTACTTC,CASSQPGTGNSYEQYF
NA,TRBJ2-7,NA,TRBV9,TGTGCCAGCAGCCCGCGCGGACAGAGGCCCTACGAGCAGTACTTC,CASSPRGQRPYEQYF
TRBD1,TRBJ1-2,NA,TRBV10-3,TGTGCCATCAGTGAGCCTGACAGGGGGCGAGGGATTAACTATGGCTACACCTTC,CAISEPDRGRGINYGYTF
NA,TRBJ2-7,NA,TRBV3-1,TGTGCCAGCAGCGGGATCTACGAGCAGTACTTC,CASSGIYEQYF
TRBD1,TRBJ2-1,many,TRBV12-3/TRBV12-4,TGTGCCAGCACACTGGGACAGAGCTACAATGAGCAGTTCTTC,CASTLGQSYNEQFF
NA,TRBJ2-5,NA,TRBV9,TGTGCCAGCAGCGTAGATCTGGGATGGGAGACCCAGTACTTC,CASSVDLGWETQYF
NA,TRBJ1-2,few,TRBV10-3,TGTGCCATCAGTGAGAGGACGGACTATGGCTACACCTTC,CAISERTDYGYTF
TRBD2,TRBJ2-3,NA,TRBV29-1,TGCAGCGCCGCCGGCGGGTCTAGCGGGGGCACAGATACGCAGTATTTT,CSAAGGSSGGTDTQYF
NA,TRBJ1-6,few,TRBV6-1,TGTGCCAGCAGTCCACAGGGAGCGTATTCACCCCTCCACTTT,CASSPQGAYSPLHF
NA,TRBJ2-6,few,TRBV7-9,TGTGCCAGCAGCCCGCAGCTTAAGTCCAACGTCCTGACTTTC,CASSPQLKSNVLTF
NA,TRBJ1-1,NA,TRBV12-3/TRBV12-4,TGTGCCAGCAGTTTCCGCCAGGCGAACACTGAAGCTTTCTTT,CASSFRQANTEAFF
NA,TRBJ2-7,many,TRBV5-1,TGCGCCAGCAGCTTGTGGGCCGACATCAACGAGCAGTACTTC,CASSLWADINEQYF